These T cell receptor beta chains were read from a single sample in a study of high-grade serous ovarian cancer treatment subgroups. Generated by immunoSEQ multiplex PCR, the TCRdb table keeps only in-frame clones and is missing some. Here the sample spans about 11,000 clones, roughly 80% being singletons. The sequenced sample consisted of tumor tissue. Receptors were obtained from a human donor with high-grade serous ovarian cancer. CDR3s include the opening cysteine and the closing phenylalanine or tryptophan. The D gene is left open where the match is weak. Only some rows state a clone size, as once, few, many or a class for expanded clones.

abundance | j_gene | v_gene | d_gene | CDR3nt | CDR3aa
. | TRBJ1-2 | TRBV29-1 | . | TGCAGCGTTGCAGGGGTTCGTGGCTACACCTTC | CSVAGVRGYTF
. | TRBJ2-2 | TRBV30 | TRBD1 | TGTGCCTGGAGTGGGCAGGGGGCGCCTCGCTCCGGGGAGCTGTTTTTT | CAWSGQGAPRSGELFF
. | TRBJ2-7 | TRBV28 | . | TGTGCCAGCAGTCTCACAGGGCCATACTACGAGCAGTACTTC | CASSLTGPYYEQYF
. | TRBJ2-1 | TRBV28 | . | TGTGCCAGCAGTTCCACTAGTAGAGAGCAGTTCTTC | CASSSTSREQFF
. | TRBJ2-7 | TRBV18 | . | TGTGCCAGCTCACCGCAAGGGAGTACCCTCATAGAGCAGTACTTC | CASSPQGSTLIEQYF
. | TRBJ2-2 | TRBV28 | . | TGTGCCAGCACCGCGGGCGCGAACACCGGGGAGCTGTTTTTT | CASTAGANTGELFF
. | TRBJ2-7 | TRBV5-1 | . | TGCGCCAGCAGCCTGGATGGGCGTCGCGAGCAGTACTTC | CASSLDGRREQYF
. | TRBJ1-5 | TRBV27 | . | TGTGCCAGCAGCCTTGGGGGGTCGGTGGGCGATCAGCCCCAGCATTTT | CASSLGGSVGDQPQHF
. | TRBJ1-5 | TRBV30 | TRBD1 | TGTGCCTGGAGCAGGACAGGGGTATGGAATCAGCCCCAGCATTTT | CAWSRTGVWNQPQHF
. | TRBJ2-1 | TRBV6-1 | . | TGTGCCAGCAGTGTTTTTGGGAATTACGGCTCCTACAATGAGCAGTTCTTC | CASSVFGNYGSYNEQFF
. | TRBJ2-7 | TRBV28 | . | TGTGCCAGCAGGGTTAACTCCGGGAGCTCCTACGAGCAGTACTTC | CASRVNSGSSYEQYF
. | TRBJ2-1 | TRBV28 | TRBD2 | TGTGCCAGCAGTTCGCCGGGACTAGCGACGAGCTCCTACAATGAGCAGTTCTTC | CASSSPGLATSSYNEQFF
. | TRBJ2-5 | TRBV10-3 | . | TGTGCCATCAGCGGAGGGGAGACCCAGTACTTC | CAISGGETQYF
. | TRBJ2-1 | TRBV11-1 | TRBD1 | TGTGCCAGCAGTCACAGGGGATCTATGATGGATGAGCAGTTCTTC | CASSHRGSMMDEQFF
few | TRBJ2-3 | TRBV5-1 | . | TGCGCCAGCAGCCCCCAAACGACCGCAACAGATACGCAGTATTTT | CASSPQTTATDTQYF
. | TRBJ2-7 | TRBV4-2 | . | TGTGCCAGCAGCCAAGTCAACGTTCTTTTTACGGGAGCCTACGAGCAGTACTTC | CASSQVNVLFTGAYEQYF
. | TRBJ2-7 | TRBV10-2 | TRBD2 | TGCGCCAGCCTGCCCGAGGGACTAGCTTACGAGCAGTACTTC | CASLPEGLAYEQYF
. | TRBJ2-1 | TRBV5-1 | . | TGCGCCAGCAGCCCGAGACAGGAGTACAATGAGCAGTTCTTC | CASSPRQEYNEQFF
. | TRBJ1-6 | TRBV7-6 | . | TGTGCCAGCAGCCCCCTCAGGGGTCCCTCCTATAATTCACCCCTCCACTTT | CASSPLRGPSYNSPLHF
. | TRBJ1-6 | TRBV21-1 | . | TGTGCCAGCGGCCCTCCCAGGGTAGGGGCACCCCTCCACTTT | CASGPPRVGAPLHF
. | TRBJ1-5 | TRBV7-2 | . | TGTGCCAGCAGCCTGGGGCAGGGGAATCAGCCCCAGCATTTT | CASSLGQGNQPQHF